Presented here are 16 T cell receptor beta chains from one specimen sequenced in a study of OX40 agonist ivuxolimab in advanced cancers. Some clones are missing from TCRdb's copy, which holds only in-frame ones; the method was immunoSEQ multiplex PCR. This table has more than 50,000 clones, 80% to 95% appearing once. Sequencing used CD4+ or CD8+ T cells sorted from blood, obtained in a trial of the OX40 agonist ivuxolimab. These receptors were collected from an adult with an advanced solid tumor such as melanoma, head and neck, liver or kidney cancer.

This rearrangement joins TRBV23-1 to TRBJ2-1, with 13 bases fitting TRBD2. TRBV23-1 is placed among ORFs of uncertain function. J gave up 6 bases and V 0 bases, and 2 bases lay outside the gene matches. This CDR3 is built from 16 residues. In DNA, the CDR3 is TGCGCCAGCAGTCAATCCGGACTAGCGGGGGTCAATGAGCAGTTCTTC. This encodes CASSQSGLAGVNEQFF.

This clone has a handful of counts. This chain links TRBV30 with TRBJ1-2, with D uncertain. This CDR3 is 8 amino acids long. V lost 5 bases and J 8 bases, leaving 3 bases between the germline ends. CDR1 is GTSNPN and CDR2 is SVGIG in the germline V gene (reference sequence). CDR3 sequence (DNA): TGTGCCTGGGAGGGCTACACCTTC. Encoded protein: CAWEGYTF.

The chain has TRBV29-1 and TRBJ2-7, with D possibly matching TRBD1 (5 bases). The CDR3 contains 15 residues. Germline-derived CDR1 and CDR2 are SQVTM and ANQGSEA. The V gene lost 0 bases and the J gene lost 0 bases, with 12 bases spanning the gap. The DNA for the CDR3 is TGCAGCGTTGAAGAGGCGACAGCGAGCTCCTACGAGCAGTACTTC. Its translation: CSVEEATASSYEQYF.

The rearrangement links TRBV6-6 to TRBJ1-2, with unresolved D. V was cut by 2 bases and J by 3 bases, with 7 bases left in between. This CDR3 contains 13 residues. Germline CDR1 and CDR2: MNHNY and SVGAGI (reference sequence). CDR3 region: CASSYGEDYGYTF. The CDR3, as DNA: TGTGCCAGCAGTTACGGGGAGGACTATGGCTACACCTTC.

The V and J genes are TRBV2 and TRBJ2-1, with 8 bases fitting TRBD2. The germline V gene has CDR1 SNHLY and CDR2 FYNNEI. Trimming took 2 bases from V and 5 from J; bases not matched to a gene: 11. The CDR3 is made up of 17 amino acids. The CDR3 DNA reads TGTGCCAGCAGTGAAATGCGGGGGGCCCTCTCAGACAATGAGCAGTTCTTC. Translating gives CASSEMRGALSDNEQFF.

This clone was detected only once. The gene calls are TRBV19 and TRBJ2-1; TRBD1 matches 7 bases. Germline values: CDR1 LNHDA, CDR2 SQIVND (reference sequence). The CDR3 contains 13 residues. The V and J ends lost 10 bases and 1 base, in that order; junction bases with no gene match: 4. The CDR3 loop is CATATGSYNEQFF. DNA for the CDR3: TGTGCCACCGCGACAGGGTCCTACAATGAGCAGTTCTTC. Together with reference TRBV19 and TRBJ2-1, the CDR3 gives the full variable domain: DGGITQSPKYLFRKEGQNVTLSCEQNLNHDAMYWYRQDPGQGLRLIYYSQIVNDFQKGDIAEGYSVSREKKESFPLTVTSAQKNPTAFYLCATATGSYNEQFFGPGTRLTVL.

This rearrangement joins TRBV6-5 to TRBJ1-6, with D hard to call. The CDR3 consists of 12 residues. Germline CDR1 and CDR2: MNHEY and SVGAGI. Trimming took off 0 bases at V and 9 bases at J, with 3 bases between the two ends. CDR3 residues: CASSYSSSPLHF. Written as DNA, the CDR3 is TGTGCCAGCAGTTACTCGAGTTCACCCCTCCACTTT.

The chain is built from TRBV7-9 and TRBJ2-7; 7 bases line up with TRBD1. There are 17 residues in the CDR3. The junction had 11 bases not matched to a gene; V was cut back by 3 bases and J by 0 bases. Germline values: CDR1 SEHNR, CDR2 FQNEAQ (reference sequence). CDR3 amino acids: CASSFGQADLTSYEQYF. CDR3 nucleotide sequence: TGTGCCAGCAGCTTCGGACAGGCGGACCTGACCTCCTACGAGCAGTACTTC.

V usage is TRBV25-1 and J usage is TRBJ2-3; D may be TRBD2 (5 bases). The CDR3 sequence is 18 residues long. Trimming removed 1 base from V and 1 base from J, with 18 bases in between. CDR1 is MGHDK, CDR2 SYGVNS, per germline. In nucleotides, the CDR3 is TGTGCCAGCAGTGAATCCCCGGGGTGGGGTAGCGGCACAGATACGCAGTATTTT. Translating gives CASSESPGWGSGTDTQYF.

The chain employs TRBV14 and TRBJ2-5, with TRBD1 identical over 7 bases. The CDR3 covers 14 residues. Germline-derived CDR1 and CDR2 are SGHDN and FVKESK. The V gene end was trimmed by 5 bases and the J gene end by 5 bases; junction bases not matched to a gene: 8. The CDR3 loop is CASSARQGWETQYF. The CDR3 DNA reads as TGTGCCAGCAGCGCCCGACAGGGCTGGGAGACCCAGTACTTC.

The chain is built from TRBV13 and TRBJ2-7; D ambiguous. V was clipped by 9 bases and J by 0 bases, with 18 bases between them. CDR3 length: 15 residues. Germline V gives CDR1 PRHDT, CDR2 FYEKMQ (reference sequence). The chain's CDR3 is CASLQVSPNSYEQYF. In DNA, the CDR3 is TGTGCCAGTCTTCAAGTATCCCCAAACTCCTACGAGCAGTACTTC.

The rearrangement uses TRBV19 and TRBJ2-1, with D perhaps matching TRBD1 (5 bases). This CDR3 has 16 residues. Germline CDR1 reads LNHDA; CDR2 reads SQIVND (reference sequence). The V end was cut by 2 bases, the J end by 4 bases, with 15 bases between. The CDR3 protein is CASSINWPGPYNEQFF. The CDR3 nucleotides read TGTGCCAGTAGTATAAATTGGCCAGGGCCTTACAATGAGCAGTTCTTC.

The V and J genes are TRBV28 and TRBJ2-7; possibly TRBD1 for D (5 bases). Germline CDR1 and CDR2: MDHEN and SYDVKM. The ends were cut back, 5 bases at V and 3 bases at J, with 11 bases in the middle. The CDR3 is made up of 13 amino acids. CDR3 sequence (DNA): TGTGCCAGCAGTCCCCTCGACAGCTACGAGCAGTACTTC. Residues: CASSPLDSYEQYF.

This clone has only a few counts. This sample includes further DNA sequences coding for the same CDR3. The chain has TRBV7-9 and TRBJ1-5; no clear D gene. The germline V and J ends were trimmed by 1 base and 6 bases, with 4 bases remaining between them. Germline CDR1 reads SEHNR; CDR2 reads FQNEAQ (reference sequence). The CDR3 spans 12 residues. The CDR3 nucleotides are TGTGCCAGCAGCTTAGGGACTCAGCCCCAGCATTTT. Protein product: CASSLGTQPQHF. Full variable domain (remainder filled in from reference TRBV7-9 and TRBJ1-5): DTGVSQNPRHKITKRGQNVTFRCDPISEHNRLYWYRQTLGQGPEFLTYFQNEAQLEKSRLLSDRFSAERPKGSFSTLEIQRTEQGDSAMYLCASSLGTQPQHFGDGTRLSIL.

This CDR3 reads CATSEERAGGDYGYTF. The CDR3 DNA follows: TGTGCCACCAGCGAAGAACGCGCAGGGGGAGACTATGGCTACACCTTC. This chain uses TRBV15 with TRBJ1-2; TRBD1 matches at 7 bases. The V gene's germline CDR1 is LNHNV and CDR2 YYDKDF (reference sequence). Losses at the gene ends were 5 bases for V and 3 bases for J; bases not matched to a gene: 12. This CDR3 region has 16 residues. The variable domain in full, completed from reference TRBV15 and TRBJ1-2, reads DAMVIQNPRYQVTQFGKPVTLSCSQTLNHNVMYWYQQKSSQAPKLLFHYYDKDFNNEADTPDNFQSRRPNTSFCFLDIRSPGLGDTAMYLCATSEERAGGDYGYTFGSGTRLTVV.

The rearrangement uses TRBV7-9 and TRBJ1-1; unclear D gene. The V end was cut by 1 base, the J end by 0 bases, with 6 bases between. CDR1 is SEHNR and CDR2 is FQNEAQ in the germline V gene (reference sequence). The length of the CDR3 is 14 residues. This CDR3 is CASSLGGLNTEAFF. CDR3 in DNA: TGTGCCAGCAGCTTAGGCGGACTGAACACTGAAGCTTTCTTT.